This T cell receptor beta chain was profiled in a study of CD8 T cells in Susac syndrome. The CDR3 length is 13 residues. Looked up from germline, CDR1 is LGHDT and CDR2 is YNNKEL (reference sequence). Trimming stripped 1 base from V and 6 bases from J, with 9 bases between. Random hexamers were used to reverse transcribe roughly 0.45 to 1 ug of RNA. TCRdb reanalysed the immunoSEQ multiplex PCR reads using MiXCR and keeps one entry per CDR3 protein. The sample yields 200,000 to 250,000 distinct CDR3 sequences, 95% seen once. This clonotype was obtained from a human donor with multiple sclerosis. Source material: CD4+ T cells from PBMCs. The chain employs TRBV3-1 and TRBJ1-2; D uncertain. CDR3 in DNA: TGTGCCAGCAGCCAAGGATACGGCAATGGCTACACCTTC. This encodes CASSQGYGNGYTF.